This TCR beta chain was sequenced for a study of shared clonotypes between healthy human individuals. Study details: Donors were a couple of women and a few men aged 18 to 49.

Unmatched junction bases numbered 18, after V lost 5 bases and J lost 2 bases. The V gene's germline CDR1 is MGHRA and CDR2 YSYEKL. This CDR3 comprises 19 residues. Each donor was a Caucasian adult residing in Nashville, Tennessee. Naive CD45RA+ and memory CD45RA-negative subsets were split from CD4+ cells. This clone has just one count. The data were produced by immunoSEQ multiplex PCR, yet TCRdb's version contains in-frame clones alone and is incomplete. The table includes around 2.5 million clones, 93% detected once. The clonotype originates from a man in his late teens or twenties in good health. Some clones in this sample may be carry-over from other donors' samples. V gene TRBV4-1 combines with J gene TRBJ1-2, with 9 bases that match TRBD1. The sequencing sample was made of naive CD4+ T cells from PBMCs. This sample's subset: CD45RA+ positively selected. The CDR3 DNA reads as TGCGCCAGCAGCTACATCCGGGACAGGGCTCTCGATTCGAACTATGGCTACACCTTC. As protein: CASSYIRDRALDSNYGYTF.